This TCR beta chain derives from a study of CD8 T cells in Susac syndrome. Random hexamers served to reverse transcribe about 0.45 to 1 ug RNA. TCRdb redid the calling of the immunoSEQ multiplex PCR reads with MiXCR, one entry per CDR3 protein. The sample lists 95,000 to 150,000 distinct CDR3 sequences, around 94% occurring once. The CDR3 sequence is 15 residues long. CDR1 and CDR2 from the germline V gene are SGDLS and YYNGEE. Trimming took 0 bases from V and 4 from J, leaving 13 bases between them. The rearrangement uses TRBV9 and TRBJ2-5; tentative D call: TRBD2 (5 bases). The origin of this receptor is a human donor with Susac syndrome. The specimen sequenced was CD8+ T cells from PBMCs. This CDR3 is CASSVGSGTVETQYF. CDR3 in DNA: TGTGCCAGCAGCGTAGGGTCGGGAACGGTAGAGACCCAGTACTTC.